This entry is about one TCR beta chain. This CDR3 spans 13 amino acids. V dropped 4 bases and J dropped 3; count of bases not matched to a gene: 2. CDR1 is SGHTA and CDR2 is FQGNSA in the germline V gene. These data come from a study of blood T cell repertoires in COVID-19. Profiled with immunoSEQ multiplex PCR; TCRdb holds only in-frame clones, not every one. The table has 250,000 to 350,000 clones, about 88% seen once; the top ten hold about 1.5%. This sequence originates from a human donor with COVID-19, enrolled during active disease. The donor label of this sample is uncertain. The chain joins TRBV7-2 to TRBJ2-7; 8 bases line up with TRBD1. Sequenced material: peripheral blood. The CDR3: CASSWDRIYEQYF. The CDR3 DNA is TGTGCCAGCAGCTGGGACAGGATCTACGAGCAGTACTTC.